The 21 T cell receptor beta chains below were found in one sample sequenced in a study of blood T cell repertoires in COVID-19. Profiled with immunoSEQ multiplex PCR; TCRdb holds only in-frame clones, not every one. The table lists 100,000 to 150,000 clones, over 80% of them singletons. The sample taken for sequencing was peripheral blood. These receptors were obtained from a man in his 60s with acute or convalescent COVID-19.

The chain is built from TRBV11-2 and TRBJ1-1; TRBD1 is a possible D gene (5 bases). Trimming took 0 bases from V and 6 from J, leaving 11 bases between them. The CDR3 loop spans 14 amino acids. Germline-derived CDR1 and CDR2 are SGHAT and FQNNGV. For the CDR3, the DNA is TGTGCCAGCAGCTTAGACAGGGCCCCCGCTGAAGCTTTCTTT. Its protein product is CASSLDRAPAEAFF.

This rearrangement joins TRBV5-5 to TRBJ1-5, with TRBD1 matching over 8 bases. This CDR3 has 15 amino acids. Germline assignment: CDR1 SGHKS and CDR2 YYEKEE (reference sequence). Trimming took 0 bases from V and 7 from J; bases not matched to a gene: 6. In DNA form, the CDR3 reads TGTGCCAGCAGCTTGGGGGTGGCAGGGGGCCAGCCCCAGCATTTT. This sequence encodes CASSLGVAGGQPQHF. The full variable domain, completed using reference TRBV5-5 and TRBJ1-5, is DAGVTQSPTHLIKTRGQQVTLRCSPISGHKSVSWYQQVLGQGPQFIFQYYEKEERGRGNFPDRFSARQFPNYSSELNVNALLLGDSALYLCASSLGVAGGQPQHFGDGTRLSIL.

The V gene is TRBV28, the J gene TRBJ2-3; TRBD2 might be the D (6 bases). V dropped 5 bases and J dropped 0 bases, with 12 bases sitting between them. CDR3 length equals 15 residues. CDR1 and CDR2 from the germline V gene are MDHEN and SYDVKM. The CDR3 DNA is TGTGCCAGCAGTCCCTGGAGGGAGAGCACAGATACGCAGTATTTT. The encoded protein is CASSPWRESTDTQYF.

The rearrangement links TRBV6-1 to TRBJ2-1; maybe TRBD2 (6 bases). Per germline, CDR1 MNHNS and CDR2 SASEGT. V lost 0 bases and J lost 14, with 23 bases in between. The CDR3 runs to 16 residues. The CDR3 DNA is TGTGCCAGCAGTGAAGCCCGACTAGGGAAGGGTACAAGGGAGTTCTTC. Translating it yields CASSEARLGKGTREFF.

The genes are TRBV4-1 and TRBJ2-3; the D gene is possibly TRBD2 (5 bases). Trimming cost V 1 base and J 0 bases, with 14 bases left between them. The CDR3 spans 17 residues. In germline, CDR1 is MGHRA, CDR2 YSYEKL. For the CDR3, the DNA is TGCGCCAGCAGCCAAGTGGTGGCTAGCAAGAGCACAGATACGCAGTATTTT. Translated: CASSQVVASKSTDTQYF.

V gene TRBV9 combines with J gene TRBJ2-7; perhaps TRBD2 as D (5 bases). Looked up from germline, CDR1 is SGDLS and CDR2 is YYNGEE. Trimming stripped 0 bases from V and 0 bases from J, with 13 bases between. There are 16 residues in the CDR3. DNA for the CDR3: TGTGCCAGCAGCGTAGGGGCGGGTGTGGGCTCCTACGAGCAGTACTTC. Translation: CASSVGAGVGSYEQYF.

The rearrangement uses TRBV7-2 and TRBJ2-3; 9 positions agree with TRBD2. The ends lost 2 bases at V and 4 bases at J; junction bases unmatched: 4. The CDR3 is made up of 15 amino acids. Germline assignment: CDR1 SGHTA and CDR2 FQGNSA. CDR3 nucleotides: TGTGCCAGCAGCTTACAGCGGGAGGTTGCAGATACGCAGTATTTT. It encodes CASSLQREVADTQYF.

The chain uses TRBV6-5 and TRBJ2-7; 11 bases line up with TRBD2. CDR3 length equals 15 residues. Trimming at V came to 4 bases and at J to 3 bases, leaving 5 bases not matched to a gene. Germline V CDR1 and CDR2: MNHEY, SVGAGI. CDR3 residues: CASSSTSGSLYEQYF. CDR3 sequence (DNA): TGTGCCAGCAGTTCAACTAGCGGGAGTCTCTACGAGCAGTACTTC.

This clone was recorded a few times. The chain joins TRBV29-1 to TRBJ1-2; D is undetermined. The CDR3 is made up of 11 amino acids. V lost 3 bases and J 2 bases, leaving 4 bases between the germline ends. Germline V gene lookup returns CDR1 SQVTM and CDR2 ANQGSEA. CDR3 residues: CSVDGNYGYTF. CDR3 nucleotides: TGCAGCGTTGACGGGAACTATGGCTACACCTTC.

The rearrangement uses TRBV18 and TRBJ2-6; D gene unclear. Germline CDR1 and CDR2: KGHSH and LQKENI. CDR3 length equals 16 residues. Trimming left V 1 base short and J 3 bases short, with 10 bases between. The CDR3, as DNA: TGTGCCAGCTCACCACTATGGGCGCGTGGGGCCAACGTCCTGACTTTC. Translating gives CASSPLWARGANVLTF.

This clone came up once. This chain links TRBV7-3 with TRBJ2-7; 8 bases agree with TRBD1. V lost 3 bases to trimming and J lost 5 bases; unmatched junction nucleotides: 3. The CDR3 sequence is 13 residues long. CDR1 is SGHTA and CDR2 is FQGTGA in the germline V gene. The CDR3 loop is CASSFGQGDEQYF. CDR3 DNA sequence: TGTGCCAGCAGCTTCGGACAGGGTGACGAGCAGTACTTC.

J is TRBJ2-1 and V is TRBV19; TRBD2 agrees at 11 bases. The CDR3 spans 14 residues. V lost 5 bases to trimming and J lost 8 bases; unmatched junction nucleotides: 5. Germline values: CDR1 LNHDA, CDR2 SQIVND (reference sequence). CDR3 region: CASSELAGVDEQFF. In nucleotides, the CDR3 is TGTGCCAGTAGTGAACTAGCGGGAGTTGATGAGCAGTTCTTC.

In this sample, this clone turned up once. V and J are TRBV6-1 and TRBJ1-5, with TRBD1 matching over 7 bases. Trimming at V came to 2 bases and at J to 1 base, leaving 5 bases not matched to a gene. Germline CDR1 is MNHNS and CDR2 is SASEGT. This CDR3 has 16 residues. CDR3 amino acids: CASSEHGRGSNQPQHF. CDR3 DNA sequence: TGTGCCAGCAGTGAACACGGCAGGGGGAGCAATCAGCCCCAGCATTTT.

This chain connects TRBV3-1 (or the pseudogene TRBV3-2) to TRBJ2-7; 9 bases align to TRBD1. The CDR3 runs 16 residues. Trimming removed 4 bases from V and 2 bases from J; junction bases left unmatched: 9. The V gene's germline CDR1 is LGHDT and CDR2 YNNKEL (reference sequence). The CDR3 DNA sequence: TGTGCCAGCAGCCCCCCCCCGGGGACAGGGACCTACGAGCAGTACTTC. Translated: CASSPPPGTGTYEQYF.

This clone was counted a single time. This CDR3 reads CASSPAGRTDTQYF. CDR3 bases: TGCGCCAGCAGTCCAGCGGGACGGACAGATACGCAGTATTTT. This chain joins TRBV10-1 and TRBJ2-3; the match to TRBD2 covers 7 bases. The CDR3 totals 14 residues. In germline, CDR1 is WNHNN, CDR2 SYGVQD (reference sequence). The J segment lost 3 bases and the V segment lost 5 bases, leaving 5 bases of the junction unmatched.

V gene TRBV30 combines with J gene TRBJ2-5, with 7 positions matching TRBD1. Germline CDR1 reads GTSNPN; CDR2 reads SVGIG (reference sequence). V lost 1 base and J lost 10; bases outside the gene matches: 3. CDR3 size: 11 residues. CDR3 loop: CAWSGQGNQYF. CDR3 nucleotides: TGTGCCTGGAGTGGACAGGGAAACCAGTACTTC. Variable domain in full (rest from reference TRBV30 and TRBJ2-5): SQTIHQWPATLVQPVGSPLSLECTVEGTSNPNLYWYRQAAGRGLQLLFYSVGIGQISSEVPQNLSASRPQDRQFILSSKKLLLSDSGFYLCAWSGQGNQYFGPGTRLLVL.

The rearrangement joins TRBV19 to TRBJ2-5, with TRBD1 matching 7 bases. The CDR3 has 14 amino acids. The junction had 7 bases not matched to a gene; V was cut back by 5 bases and J by 4 bases. CDR1 LNHDA and CDR2 SQIVND come from the germline V gene (reference sequence). The CDR3 region is CASSPRGTVETQYF. The CDR3 region has the DNA TGTGCCAGTAGTCCTCGTGGGACAGTAGAGACCCAGTACTTC. The full variable domain, completed using reference TRBV19 and TRBJ2-5, is DGGITQSPKYLFRKEGQNVTLSCEQNLNHDAMYWYRQDPGQGLRLIYYSQIVNDFQKGDIAEGYSVSREKKESFPLTVTSAQKNPTAFYLCASSPRGTVETQYFGPGTRLLVL.

Worth noting for this clone: The identical CDR3 is also encoded by other nucleotide sequences in the sample. The V call is TRBV18, the J call TRBJ1-2; no definite D call. V was clipped by 6 bases and J by 6 bases, with 11 bases between them. The germline V gene encodes CDR1 KGHSH and CDR2 LQKENI. CDR3 length: 12 amino acids. CDR3 sequence: CASSPSGDGYTF. Written as DNA, the CDR3 is TGTGCCAGCTCGCCCTCAGGTGATGGCTACACCTTC.

Only one count was recorded for this clone. This rearrangement joins TRBV24-1 to TRBJ1-5, with TRBD1 matching over 9 bases. Germline V lookup: CDR1 KGHDR, CDR2 SFDVKD. CDR3 size: 15 residues. Germline trimming cut 5 bases from V and 5 bases from J; bases unmatched to any gene: 6. Written as DNA, the CDR3 is TGTGCCACCAGTGCCCTGGGACAGGGTTATCAGCCCCAGCATTTT. The encoded protein is CATSALGQGYQPQHF.

This chain links TRBV27 with TRBJ2-1, with TRBD2 identical over 11 bases. Trimming cost V 7 bases and J 4 bases; bases outside gene matches: 3. Germline values: CDR1 MNHEY, CDR2 SMNVEV (reference sequence). The CDR3 loop spans 14 amino acids. The CDR3 reads CASKIAGGYNEQFF. CDR3 bases: TGTGCCAGCAAAATAGCGGGAGGGTACAATGAGCAGTTCTTC.

The CDR3 nucleotides read TGTGCCATCAGGCAGGGTTTCTATAATTCACCCCTCCACTTT. It codes for CAIRQGFYNSPLHF. V and J are TRBV10-3 and TRBJ1-6, with a tentative D call TRBD1 (5 bases). Trimming removed 6 bases from V and 3 bases from J, with 9 bases in between. CDR1 and CDR2 from the germline V gene are ENHRY and SYGVKD. This CDR3 comprises 14 residues.